This T cell receptor (beta chain) is from a study of T cell responses to AZD1222 COVID-19 vaccine. Overall study context: Analyses pooled second doses at about 4 or about 12 weeks. The study, taken as a whole, reports: Close to half of spike-specific TCRs reportedly recognize unmutated variant regions. The peak T cell response came first, and repertoires were sampled only after it. Clonal diversity may have been underestimated in mostly white British donors.

Assay used: immunoSEQ multiplex PCR; TCRdb lists only in-frame clones, some missing. The sample yields about 180,000 clones, roughly nine tenths seen once. The CDR3 extends over 14 amino acids. The germline V gene has CDR1 SGHTS and CDR2 YDEGEE. V lost 2 bases, J lost 0 bases, and 8 bases lay in between. Concerning this clone: Antigen: not known.

The sequencing used peripheral blood, collected on day 0 of AZD1222 vaccination. The clonotype was recovered from an adult in good health. The chain recombines TRBV5-8 with TRBJ1-1; D is possibly TRBD1 (5 bases). CDR3 in amino acids: CASSFQDMNTEAFF. For the CDR3, the DNA is TGTGCCAGCAGCTTCCAGGACATGAACACTGAAGCTTTCTTT. Variable domain in full (rest from reference TRBV5-8 and TRBJ1-1): EAGVTQSPTHLIKTRGQQATLRCSPISGHTSVYWYQQALGLGLQFLLWYDEGEERNRGNFPPRFSGRQFPNYSSELNVNALELEDSALYLCASSFQDMNTEAFFGQGTRLTVV.